This record covers a single T cell receptor beta chain. Its target is unknown. The data were obtained in a study of regulatory T cells in long-lasting Graves disease. Germline loops: CDR1 SQVTM, CDR2 ANQGSEA. V shed 2 bases and J shed 6 bases, with 8 bases lying between them. CDR3 length equals 12 residues. Study results and limitations: Lower TCR diversity was seen in persistent Graves' patients than in newly diagnosed ones.

CDR3 regions were amplified by Arm-PCR using iRepertoire HTBI primers to build TCR beta libraries. One entry per CDR3 protein, called by TCRdb with MiXCR from the multiplex PCR reads. The sample shows hundreds of thousands of distinct CDR3 sequences, approximately 15% of them seen only once. Time point of the sample: newly diagnosed GD, antithyroid drugs for less than 3 months. The TCR library was made from RNA extracted from PBMCs. The data were also submitted as part of a second study, on T cells in Graves' hyperthyroidism and ophthalmopathy. This second study says: With the HTBI primer set, the TCR CDR3 went through a first round of RT-PCR. Blood held most thyroid clonotypes expanded above 0.001 frequency. The model's output predicted ophthalmopathy at a median of 6.5 months prior to onset.

The sample was peripheral blood mononuclear cells (PBMCs), taken at new diagnosis, from a patient treated with antithyroid drugs. The receptor's source is a man in his forties with Graves disease. The V and J genes are TRBV29-1 and TRBJ1-3; possible D gene TRBD1, 5 bases. CDR3 nucleotides: TGCAGCGTTGAAACAGGCTCAAACACCATATATTTT. This translates into CSVETGSNTIYF.